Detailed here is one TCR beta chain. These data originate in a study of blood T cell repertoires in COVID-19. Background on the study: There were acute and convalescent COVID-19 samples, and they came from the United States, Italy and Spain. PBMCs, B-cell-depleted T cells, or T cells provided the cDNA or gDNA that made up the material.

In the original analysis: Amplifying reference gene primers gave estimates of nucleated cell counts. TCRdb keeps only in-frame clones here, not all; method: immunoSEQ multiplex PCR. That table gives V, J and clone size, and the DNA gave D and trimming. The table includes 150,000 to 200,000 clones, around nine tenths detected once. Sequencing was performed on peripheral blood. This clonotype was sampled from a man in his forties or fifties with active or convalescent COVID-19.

The CDR3 DNA is TGTGCCAGCTTAGGGGGGGGTCCCTACGAGCAGTACTTC. Its translation is CASLGGGPYEQYF. The chain couples TRBV6-5 to TRBJ2-7; TRBD2 is a possible D gene (7 bases). Per germline, CDR1 MNHEY and CDR2 SVGAGI. The CDR3 is 13 residues long. Trimming shortened V by 8 bases and J by 2 bases, and 13 bases separated the two germline ends.